This T cell receptor beta chain was captured by sequencing in a study of cytomegalovirus exposure and HLA in healthy donors. 13 Jbeta primers and 60 Vbeta primers were used for the PCR. The assay was immunoSEQ multiplex PCR, and TCRdb's table has in-frame clones only and misses some. In the table there are roughly 180,000 clones, 70% to 80% of which are singletons. Germline CDR1 and CDR2: LNHDA and SQIVND (reference sequence). There are 15 residues in the CDR3. The V gene lost 1 base and the J gene lost 8 bases, with 12 bases spanning the gap. This clonotype originated in a young man in good health and CMV-seronegative. The chain carries TRBV19 and TRBJ1-6; TRBD1 might be the D (6 bases). Sequencing was performed on PBMCs. The CDR3 sequence: CASSIGQGFDSPLHF. The CDR3 DNA sequence: TGTGCCAGTAGTATAGGCCAGGGGTTCGATTCACCCCTCCACTTT.